Listed below are T cell receptor beta chains from one sample, sequenced in a study of OX40 agonist ivuxolimab in advanced cancers. Repertoires were generated with immunoSEQ multiplex PCR, while TCRdb's copy carries only in-frame clones and drops some. This sample has some 65,000 clones, with more than 75% found just once. The sample was CD4+ or CD8+ T cells sorted from blood, taken in a trial of the OX40 agonist ivuxolimab. The receptor set was obtained from an adult with an advanced solid tumor such as melanoma, head and neck, liver or kidney cancer. The CDR3 runs from the conserved cysteine through the conserved F or W. Each record gives: J gene, clone size, V gene, D gene, CDR3 DNA, CDR3 protein. The D gene is left open where the match is weak. Rows may omit the clone size; those that give it use once, few, many or a size class.

TRBJ2-7,NA,TRBV18,NA,TGTGCCAGCTCACCATCCTACAGGGAAGGCGAGCAGTACTTC,CASSPSYREGEQYF
TRBJ1-2,once,TRBV2,TRBD1,TGTGCCAGCAGGTCGGGACAGAATTACTATGGCTACACCTTC,CASRSGQNYYGYTF
TRBJ2-3,NA,TRBV7-8,NA,TGTGCCAGCAGCCCCGCGACTAGGTTCGGTGTAACAGATACGCAGTATTTT,CASSPATRFGVTDTQYF
TRBJ1-5,NA,TRBV6-5,NA,TGTGCCAGCAGTTGGGCCCTGAATCAGCCCCAGCATTTT,CASSWALNQPQHF
TRBJ1-5,NA,TRBV6-5,NA,TGTGCCAGCAGTTACCTGGGTCAGCCCCAGCATTTT,CASSYLGQPQHF
TRBJ1-4,NA,TRBV6-4,TRBD1,TGTGCCAGCAAACTTCGGGACAGACCTAATGAAAAACTGTTTTTT,CASKLRDRPNEKLFF
TRBJ2-7,NA,TRBV13,NA,TGTGCCAGCAGCCTTCTAGGGTTGTACGAGCAGTACTTC,CASSLLGLYEQYF
TRBJ1-1,NA,TRBV19,NA,TGTGCCAGTAGGGGGCGGGGGAACACTGAAGCTTTCTTT,CASRGRGNTEAFF
TRBJ1-5,NA,TRBV6-5,NA,TGTGCCAGCAGTTACGAATTCCGGGGCCGACATCAGCCCCAGCATTTT,CASSYEFRGRHQPQHF
TRBJ2-3,NA,TRBV6-4,NA,TGTGCCAGCAGCCAGGGGTTTTCCGCAGATACGCAGTATTTT,CASSQGFSADTQYF